The source of this T cell receptor (beta chain) is a study of blood T cell repertoires in COVID-19. At the level of the study: The United States, Italy and Spain were the sources of the acute and convalescent COVID-19 samples. T cells, B-cell-depleted T cells, or PBMCs supplied cDNA or gDNA.

Trimming left V 3 bases short and J 2 bases short, with 9 bases between. The germline CDR1 and CDR2 sequences are KGHSH and LQKENI. The CDR3 totals 14 residues. The authors' processing: Quantification of nucleated cells was approximated via reference gene primer amplification. Generated by immunoSEQ multiplex PCR, the TCRdb table keeps only in-frame clones and is missing some. V and J calls and clone size are given by that table; D and trimming were obtained from the DNA. The data hold around 260,000 clones, with around four fifths observed a single time. This chain connects TRBV18 to TRBJ2-3; D perhaps matches TRBD1 (5 bases). Source material: peripheral blood. The clonotype comes from a man aged 55 to 70 with acute or convalescent COVID-19. The CDR3 coding sequence is TGTGCCAGCTCACCCCTACAGGTCACAGATACGCAGTATTTT. It translates to CASSPLQVTDTQYF.